A single sample is the source of the 23 T cell receptor beta chains below, sequenced in a study of T cells in Graves' hyperthyroidism and ophthalmopathy. Amplification of TCR beta CDR3 regions used RNA as the template. In the first-round RT-PCR of the TCR CDR3, the HTBI primer set was used. TCRdb reanalysed the multiplex PCR reads using MiXCR and keeps one entry per CDR3 protein. The profile shows approximately 640,000 distinct CDR3 sequences, 15% to 20% of them singletons. Specimen: blood. The receptors stem from a young woman with Graves' hyperthyroidism.

This clonotype was seen a few times. CDR3 region: CASSSARESYNEQFF. CDR3 DNA: TGTGCCAGCAGTTCCGCCAGGGAATCTTACAATGAGCAGTTCTTC. V gene TRBV28 combines with J gene TRBJ2-1; possibly TRBD1 for D (5 bases). V dropped 4 bases and J dropped 4 bases, with 14 bases sitting between them. The germline V gene encodes CDR1 MDHEN and CDR2 SYDVKM. This CDR3 contains 15 residues.

This clonotype was seen a few times. The rearrangement uses TRBV10-3 and TRBJ2-5; tentative D call: TRBD2 (6 bases). Germline CDR1 reads ENHRY; CDR2 reads SYGVKD. This CDR3 is 13 amino acids long. The V end was cut by 7 bases, the J end by 0 bases, with 9 bases between. The CDR3 DNA reads as TGTGCCATCAAAAGCGGGTACCAAGAGACCCAGTACTTC. It codes for CAIKSGYQETQYF.

The sample holds many counts of this clonotype. The genes are TRBV11-2 and TRBJ2-5; 10 nucleotides match TRBD1. The J segment lost 5 bases and the V segment lost 6 bases, leaving 9 bases of the junction unmatched. CDR1 SGHAT and CDR2 FQNNGV come from the germline V gene. The CDR3 sequence is 15 residues long. The CDR3 DNA is TGTGCCAGCAGTCTCGGGACAGGGGTAATCGAGACCCAGTACTTC. Amino acids: CASSLGTGVIETQYF.

This clonotype has more than one count but fewer than ten. The chain has TRBV20-1 and TRBJ1-2; 9 nucleotides line up with TRBD1. Germline V CDR1 and CDR2: DFQATT, SNEGSKA (reference sequence). CDR3 size: 13 residues. Germline trimming cut 0 bases from V and 8 bases from J; bases unmatched to any gene: 4. In DNA, the CDR3 is TGCAGTGCTAGAGACGGGACAGGGCAGGGCTACACCTTC. The encoded protein is CSARDGTGQGYTF.

V is TRBV12-3 or TRBV12-4 and J is TRBJ2-1; D uncertain. The V gene lost 6 bases and the J gene lost 10 bases, with 10 bases spanning the gap. The CDR3 totals 11 residues. The CDR3 reads CASSLVQEQFF. CDR3 nucleotides: TGTGCCAGCAGCCTCGTTCAGGAGCAGTTCTTC.

This clonotype was seen a handful of times. V is TRBV6-1 and J is TRBJ1-2; no definite D call. The CDR3 runs 14 residues. Germline CDR1 reads MNHNS; CDR2 reads SASEGT. The V end lost 0 bases, the J end lost 0 bases, and 5 bases lay between the germline ends. The CDR3 DNA follows: TGTGCCAGCAGTGAAGCGCTTGCTAACTATGGCTACACCTTC. Protein sequence: CASSEALANYGYTF.

This clonotype was counted ten times or more. V and J are TRBV2 and TRBJ2-7; TRBD1 agrees at 12 bases. CDR3 length equals 13 residues. The ends lost 8 bases at V and 4 bases at J; junction bases unmatched: 3. Germline-derived CDR1 and CDR2 are SNHLY and FYNNEI. Written as DNA, the CDR3 is TGTGCCAGCGGGGGACAGGGGGCGTACGAGCAGTACTTC. Translation gives CASGGQGAYEQYF. Supplemented by reference TRBV2 and TRBJ2-7, the full variable domain reads EPEVTQTPSHQVTQMGQEVILRCVPISNHLYFYWYRQILGQKVEFLVSFYNNEISEKSEIFDDQFSVERPDGSNFTLKIRSTKLEDSAMYFCASGGQGAYEQYFGPGTRLTVT.

The chain uses TRBV28 and TRBJ2-1; perhaps TRBD1 as D (6 bases). CDR3 size: 15 residues. Looked up from germline, CDR1 is MDHEN and CDR2 is SYDVKM. V was trimmed by 7 bases and J by 2 bases, leaving 15 bases between them. Here the CDR3 DNA reads TGTGCCAGCACTTCATACCGGACAGCCTACAATGAGCAGTTCTTC. Translated: CASTSYRTAYNEQFF. Supplemented by reference TRBV28 and TRBJ2-1, the full variable domain reads DVKVTQSSRYLVKRTGEKVFLECVQDMDHENMFWYRQDPGLGLRLIYFSYDVKMKEKGDIPEGYSVSREKKERFSLILESASTNQTSMYLCASTSYRTAYNEQFFGPGTRLTVL.

This clonotype occurred a few times. The chain combines TRBV2 with TRBJ1-2; D remains unclear. The CDR3 is 14 amino acids. Trimming shortened V by 5 bases and J by 8 bases, and 18 bases separated the two germline ends. Germline CDR1 is SNHLY and CDR2 is FYNNEI. The CDR3, as DNA: TGTGCCAGCAGTATGAACAAACGGGAGAGGGGCTACACCTTC. Its protein product is CASSMNKRERGYTF.

This clonotype was counted many times. The rearrangement uses TRBV5-1 and TRBJ2-7; the match to TRBD1 covers 8 bases. The V and J ends lost 3 bases and 0 bases, in that order; junction bases with no gene match: 5. This CDR3 comprises 15 residues. Germline CDR1 is SGHRS and CDR2 is YFSETQ. The CDR3 nucleotides are TGCGCCAGCAGCTGGGACAGGTCTAGCTCCTACGAGCAGTACTTC. The encoded protein is CASSWDRSSSYEQYF. The complete variable domain, with remaining parts taken from reference TRBV5-1 and TRBJ2-7, reads KAGVTQTPRYLIKTRGQQVTLSCSPISGHRSVSWYQQTPGQGLQFLFEYFSETQRNKGNFPGRFSGRQFSNSRSEMNVSTLELGDSALYLCASSWDRSSSYEQYFGPGTRLTVT.

This clonotype occurred once. The rearrangement uses TRBV9 and TRBJ2-3; the match to TRBD2 covers 9 bases. The CDR3 has 17 amino acids. CDR1 is SGDLS, CDR2 YYNGEE, per germline. V was pared by 0 bases and J by 0 bases, with 5 bases of the junction left unmatched. This chain's CDR3 is CASSVAASGVSTDTQYF. In DNA, the CDR3 is TGTGCCAGCAGCGTAGCTGCTAGCGGGGTAAGCACAGATACGCAGTATTTT.

This clonotype was seen only a few times. The V gene is TRBV7-2, the J gene TRBJ2-1; D may match TRBD1 or TRBD2 (6 bases each). CDR1 and CDR2 from the germline V gene are SGHTA and FQGNSA. V was shortened by 5 bases and J by 8 bases, with 16 bases between the two germline ends. The CDR3 runs 14 residues. DNA of the CDR3: TGTGCCAGCAGCCCTTTTGGGGGGCGGGATGAGCAGTTCTTC. Translating gives CASSPFGGRDEQFF.

The chain is built from TRBV27 and TRBJ1-1, with 8 bases that match TRBD1. The CDR3 contains 15 residues. Trimming cost V 5 bases and J 0 bases; bases outside gene matches: 5. Germline V CDR1 and CDR2: MNHEY, SMNVEV (reference sequence). The CDR3 loop is CASSPDRELNTEAFF. For the CDR3, the DNA is TGTGCCAGCAGTCCGGACAGGGAGCTGAACACTGAAGCTTTCTTT.

In nucleotides, the CDR3 is TGTGCCAGCAGCCAGTGGTTGAGCGGGAGGTATCCGTTCTTC. Encoded protein: CASSQWLSGRYPFF. The gene calls are TRBV12-3 or TRBV12-4 and TRBJ2-1, with 9 bases matching TRBD2. The V segment lost 6 bases and the J segment 15 bases; nucleotides outside the gene matches: 15. The CDR3 has 14 residues.

Only a few counts were recorded for this clonotype. V usage is TRBV9 and J usage is TRBJ2-1, with 10 bases lining up with TRBD2. Germline V gene data show CDR1 as SGDLS and CDR2 as YYNGEE. The CDR3 is 14 residues long. The V gene end was trimmed by 6 bases and the J gene end by 6 bases; junction bases not matched to a gene: 6. CDR3 loop: CASTPSGSGNEQFF. CDR3 nucleotide sequence: TGTGCCAGCACCCCTAGCGGGAGTGGCAATGAGCAGTTCTTC. Together with reference TRBV9 and TRBJ2-1, the CDR3 gives the full variable domain: DSGVTQTPKHLITATGQRVTLRCSPRSGDLSVYWYQQSLDQGLQFLIQYYNGEERAKGNILERFSAQQFPDLHSELNLSSLELGDSALYFCASTPSGSGNEQFFGPGTRLTVL.

The V and J genes are TRBV7-2 and TRBJ2-5; D gene ambiguous. The length of the CDR3 is 14 residues. Germline lookup yields CDR1 SGHTA and CDR2 FQGNSA. V lost 5 bases to trimming and J lost 1 base, with 11 bases between them. The CDR3 coding sequence is TGTGCCAGCAGCCTAAACGGCGGCCAAGAGACCCAGTACTTC. It translates to CASSLNGGQETQYF.

V is TRBV12-3 or TRBV12-4 and J is TRBJ1-6; D might be TRBD1 (5 bases). With 2 bases removed from V and 6 bases from J, the gap between germline ends came to 11 bases. This CDR3 is built from 15 residues. In DNA, the CDR3 is TGTGCCAGCAGTTTATTAGGGGCGGGTAATTCACCCCTCCACTTT. This encodes CASSLLGAGNSPLHF.

In its sample, this clonotype was seen a few times. The genes are TRBV19 and TRBJ1-2, with D uncertain. V lost 3 bases and J 5 bases, leaving 16 bases between the germline ends. The CDR3 runs to 15 residues. Germline V gene sequence: CDR1 LNHDA, CDR2 SQIVND (reference sequence). CDR3 region: CASSMARSPAYGYTF. In DNA, the CDR3 is TGTGCCAGTAGTATGGCCAGGAGCCCCGCTTATGGCTACACCTTC.

This chain joins TRBV19 and TRBJ1-6, with D hard to call. This CDR3 comprises 14 residues. Germline V gives CDR1 LNHDA, CDR2 SQIVND (reference sequence). V was trimmed by 3 bases and J by 9 bases, leaving 12 bases between them. CDR3 nucleotide sequence: TGTGCCAGTAGTATCGAGGTTGCTCGTTCACCCCTCCACTTT. This gives the protein CASSIEVARSPLHF.

Note on this clonotype: A much larger clone sits a single nucleotide away, making a read error possible. J is TRBJ2-2 and V is TRBV10-3, with a weak D call TRBD1 (6 bases). CDR1 and CDR2 from the germline V gene are ENHRY and SYGVKD. The CDR3 contains 13 residues. For the CDR3, the DNA is TGTGTCATCAGGACAGCGAACACCGGGGAGCTGTTTTTT. Amino acid sequence: CVIRTANTGELFF.

The genes are TRBV11-3 and TRBJ2-2, with D tentatively TRBD2 (5 bases). CDR3 length equals 13 residues. The V gene lost 5 bases and the J gene lost 3 bases, with 7 bases spanning the gap. CDR1 is SGHNT, CDR2 YENEEA, per germline. CDR3 sequence: CASSRTHTGELFF. The CDR3 region has the DNA TGTGCCAGCAGCAGGACTCACACCGGGGAGCTGTTTTTT. Full variable domain (missing parts from reference TRBV11-3 and TRBJ2-2): EAGVVQSPRYKIIEKKQPVAFWCNPISGHNTLYWYLQNLGQGPELLIRYENEEAVDDSQLPKDRFSAERLKGVDSTLKIQPAELGDSAVYLCASSRTHTGELFFGEGSRLTVL.

The chain combines TRBV20-1 with TRBJ2-7, with D possibly matching TRBD1 (5 bases). Germline V gene lookup returns CDR1 DFQATT and CDR2 SNEGSKA (reference sequence). CDR3 length: 14 residues. The V and J ends lost 5 bases and 2 bases respectively, with 16 bases between them. The CDR3 protein is CSAYPGHLTYEQYF. CDR3 bases: TGCAGTGCTTACCCTGGACACCTGACCTACGAGCAGTACTTC.

To note about this clonotype: Since a much larger clone is just one base distant, this may be a read error. The rearrangement uses TRBV12-3 or TRBV12-4 and TRBJ1-2, with TRBD1 identical over 7 bases. The CDR3 spans 13 residues. J was trimmed by 4 bases and V by 6 bases; bases with no gene match: 5. The chain's CDR3 is CASSQQGTYGYTF. In nucleotides, the CDR3 is TGTGCCAGCAGCCAACAGGGGACCTATGGCTACACCTTC.